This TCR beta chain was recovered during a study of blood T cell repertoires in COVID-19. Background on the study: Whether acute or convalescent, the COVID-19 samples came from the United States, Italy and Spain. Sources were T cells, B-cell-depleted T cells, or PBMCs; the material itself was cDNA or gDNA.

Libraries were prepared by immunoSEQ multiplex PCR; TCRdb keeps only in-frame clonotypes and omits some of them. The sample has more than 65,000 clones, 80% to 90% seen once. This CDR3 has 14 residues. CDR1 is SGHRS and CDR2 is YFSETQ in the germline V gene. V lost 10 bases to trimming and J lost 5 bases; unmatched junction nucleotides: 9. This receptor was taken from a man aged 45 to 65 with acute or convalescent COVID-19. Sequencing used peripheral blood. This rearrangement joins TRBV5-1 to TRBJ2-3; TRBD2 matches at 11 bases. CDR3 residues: CASYSGGAIDTQYF. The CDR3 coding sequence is TGCGCCTCCTATAGCGGGGGGGCCATAGATACGCAGTATTTT.